This T cell receptor (beta chain) was identified during a study of T cell responses to AZD1222 COVID-19 vaccine. The sample holds a few counts of this clone. Its antigen is not identified. The assay was immunoSEQ multiplex PCR, and TCRdb's table has in-frame clones only and misses some. In the table there are tens of thousands of clones, roughly 87% of which are singletons. This CDR3 is 14 amino acids long. Germline-derived CDR1 and CDR2 are SNHLY and FYNNEI. The V end lost 6 bases, the J end lost 1 base, and 12 bases lay between the germline ends. General study results and limits: The donor group comprised mostly white British people and more females; the analysis possibly underestimated clonal diversity.

V is TRBV2 and J is TRBJ2-5; D uncertain. The TCR originated in an adult in good health. The specimen was peripheral blood, collected on day 0 of AZD1222 vaccination. The CDR3 sequence is CASRDNPRQETQYF. Written as DNA, the CDR3 is TGTGCCAGCAGGGATAACCCCCGCCAAGAGACCCAGTACTTC.